The next 18 T cell receptor beta chains were all read from a single sample in a study of Ad26.COV2.S vaccination and SARS-CoV-2 variants listed by TCRdb under 2021. According to the study, the label for this sample's treatment or condition signals: roughly 18 received Ad26.COV2.S at low or high dose, single or two shots; 5 received placebo; per-sample allocation not given. Repertoires of vaccine and placebo recipients were sequenced from samples collected on day 63 after the first injection. Libraries were constructed by the immunoSEQ multiplex PCR assay. In its TCRdb copy, this immuneACCESS table keeps in-frame sequences only and misses some clones. Where compared with another copy, unresolved V genes explain less than half of these, and the others have no known cause. This sample has some 520,000 clones in its table, and around 88% of those were observed once. The ten largest make up 10% to 15% of the sample.

This specimen consisted of peripheral blood, obtained in a trial of Ad26.COV2.S vaccine versus placebo. The receptors shown here come from a person aged 18-60 years who received the Ad26.COV2.S COVID-19 vaccine or a placebo.

This rearrangement joins TRBV4-1 to TRBJ1-2; weak D call: TRBD1 (5 bases). Germline CDR1 and CDR2: MGHRA and YSYEKL. Trimming removed 0 bases from V and 12 bases from J, with 14 bases in between. The CDR3 totals 13 residues. CDR3 in amino acids: CASSQELIRGHTF. Written as DNA, the CDR3 is TGCGCCAGCAGCCAAGAGCTGATTAGGGGACACACCTTC.

As regards this clone: No DNA is shown, since the ends of the CDR3 on it are uncertain; the CDR3 is the one TCRdb lists. This rearrangement joins TRBV6-2 or TRBV6-3 to TRBJ2-3; TRBD1, as called in the table, went unchecked against the DNA. Germline values: CDR1 MNHEY, CDR2 SVGEGT. The CDR3 length is 18 residues, termini included. This chain's CDR3 is CASSSSQVEFWSTDTQYF.

The rearrangement joins TRBV9 to TRBJ2-3; D not certain. The V gene lost 0 bases and the J gene lost 8 bases, with 13 bases spanning the gap. Germline-derived CDR1 and CDR2 are SGDLS and YYNGEE. CDR3 length: 14 amino acids. The CDR3 region is CASSVAESLGTQYF. DNA of the CDR3: TGTGCCAGCAGCGTAGCGGAGTCGCTGGGTACGCAGTATTTT.

The chain links TRBV7-2 to TRBJ1-5; weak D call: TRBD1 (6 bases). The CDR3 is 16 amino acids. Germline CDR1 and CDR2: SGHTA and FQGNSA. V was shortened by 3 bases and J by 4 bases, with 16 bases between the two germline ends. The CDR3 loop reads CASSFTGFAINQPQHF. The CDR3 bases are TGTGCCAGCAGCTTTACAGGGTTCGCGATAAATCAGCCCCAGCATTTT.

The genes are TRBV29-1 and TRBJ1-1, with a weak D call TRBD1 (6 bases). The germline CDR1 and CDR2 sequences are SQVTM and ANQGSEA. CDR3 length equals 16 residues. V was clipped by 0 bases and J by 1 base, with 15 bases between them. The CDR3 nucleotides are TGCAGCGTTGAAGATCTTCCGGGGGGCTCGAACACTGAAGCTTTCTTT. Its translation is CSVEDLPGGSNTEAFF.

This sequence joins TRBV30 and TRBJ1-4; D is possibly TRBD1 (5 bases). This CDR3 is 13 amino acids long. The ends were cut back, 0 bases at V and 13 bases at J, with 15 bases in the middle. Germline V gene lookup returns CDR1 GTSNPN and CDR2 SVGIG (reference sequence). CDR3 in amino acids: CAWSVRSRVRLFF. The CDR3 DNA reads TGTGCCTGGAGTGTAAGGAGCAGGGTGAGACTGTTTTTT.

J is TRBJ1-1 and V is TRBV12-3 or TRBV12-4; D gene unclear. The CDR3 is 13 residues long. The V end was cut by 4 bases, the J end by 5 bases, with 11 bases between. CDR3 nucleotides: TGTGCCAGCAGTTCTGGCGTCCCTACTGAAGCTTTCTTT. This gives the protein CASSSGVPTEAFF.

This rearrangement joins TRBV28 to TRBJ1-1; perhaps TRBD1 as D (5 bases). Germline V gene lookup returns CDR1 MDHEN and CDR2 SYDVKM. The length of the CDR3 is 14 residues. V lost 7 bases to trimming and J lost 3 bases, with 15 bases between them. The DNA of the CDR3 is TGTGCCAGCATCTCAGGGCAGGGATACACTGAAGCTTTCTTT. Amino acids: CASISGQGYTEAFF.

This sequence joins TRBV7-8 and TRBJ2-1, with no clear D. This CDR3 has 15 amino acids. V was shortened by 5 bases and J by 2 bases, with 13 bases between the two germline ends. Germline V gene sequence: CDR1 SGHVS, CDR2 FQNEAQ. The chain's CDR3 is CASSARESTYNEQFF. The DNA of the CDR3 is TGTGCCAGCAGCGCAAGGGAAAGTACCTACAATGAGCAGTTCTTC.

This clone showed up just once. The rearrangement joins TRBV6-5 to TRBJ1-2; D is ambiguous. V dropped 6 bases and J dropped 4 bases, with 18 bases sitting between them. The CDR3 covers 15 residues. Germline values: CDR1 MNHEY, CDR2 SVGAGI. The CDR3 DNA reads TGTGCCAGCAGGCGGCAGGAGCCAACCCGCTATGGCTACACCTTC. Translating it yields CASRRQEPTRYGYTF.

A remark on this clone: This sample includes further DNA sequences coding for the same CDR3. This sequence joins TRBV5-1 and TRBJ1-2; 8 nucleotides line up with TRBD1. There are 14 residues in the CDR3. Trimming cost V 4 bases and J 4 bases; bases outside gene matches: 6. Germline lookup yields CDR1 SGHRS and CDR2 YFSETQ. CDR3 in DNA: TGCGCCAGCAGCCCCGGACAGGGCAGCTATGGCTACACCTTC. Translated, it gives CASSPGQGSYGYTF.

The chain is built from TRBV28 and TRBJ1-5; 9 bases agree with TRBD1. Per germline, CDR1 MDHEN and CDR2 SYDVKM. The CDR3 covers 14 residues. V lost 6 bases and J lost 6; bases outside the gene matches: 6. CDR3 sequence reads: CASRPGQGVQPQHF. The CDR3 region has the DNA TGTGCCAGCAGACCGGGACAGGGCGTTCAGCCCCAGCATTTT. Looking up the rest from reference TRBV28 and TRBJ1-5 gives the full variable domain: DVKVTQSSRYLVKRTGEKVFLECVQDMDHENMFWYRQDPGLGLRLIYFSYDVKMKEKGDIPEGYSVSREKKERFSLILESASTNQTSMYLCASRPGQGVQPQHFGDGTRLSIL.

There are a few counts of this clone. The J gene is TRBJ2-3, the V gene TRBV5-4; TRBD1 matches 8 bases. V lost 0 bases to trimming and J lost 6 bases; unmatched junction nucleotides: 6. CDR1 and CDR2 from the germline V gene are SGHNT and YYREEE (reference sequence). The CDR3 runs 15 residues. Here the CDR3 DNA reads TGTGCCAGCAGCTTGGACGCCAGGGGGCTGGATACGCAGTATTTT. It yields the protein CASSLDARGLDTQYF.

In this sample, this clone turned up a few times. The J gene is TRBJ2-1, the V gene TRBV19; 12 bases fit TRBD2. The CDR3 runs to 19 residues. Germline CDR1 LNHDA, CDR2 SQIVND (reference sequence). With 3 bases clipped from V and 0 bases from J, the junction kept 9 bases outside the gene matches. CDR3 region: CASSISASGRVSSYNEQFF. As DNA, the CDR3 is TGTGCCAGTAGTATTTCCGCTAGCGGGAGGGTAAGCTCCTACAATGAGCAGTTCTTC.

This clone was picked up a small number of times. V usage is TRBV28 and J usage is TRBJ2-7; possibly TRBD1 or TRBD2 for D (6 bases each). The CDR3 covers 16 residues. Trimming stripped 6 bases from V and 4 bases from J, with 22 bases between. Germline loops: CDR1 MDHEN, CDR2 SYDVKM. CDR3 sequence (DNA): TGTGCCAGCAGCCGAACCGGGGGCCAAGGGATATACGAGCAGTACTTC. Its protein product is CASSRTGGQGIYEQYF. Combining the CDR3 with reference TRBV28 and TRBJ2-7 gives the whole variable domain DVKVTQSSRYLVKRTGEKVFLECVQDMDHENMFWYRQDPGLGLRLIYFSYDVKMKEKGDIPEGYSVSREKKERFSLILESASTNQTSMYLCASSRTGGQGIYEQYFGPGTRLTVT.

Only one count was recorded for this clone. This chain uses TRBV28 with TRBJ1-6; weak D call: TRBD1 (5 bases). V was pared by 3 bases and J by 10 bases, with 13 bases between. This CDR3 has 14 residues. Germline CDR1 and CDR2: MDHEN and SYDVKM. The CDR3 loop reads CASSLGQGHSPLHF. The CDR3 nucleotides read TGTGCCAGCAGTTTGGGCCAGGGCCACTCACCCCTCCACTTT.

V is TRBV30 and J is TRBJ1-1; D is uncertain. Germline loops: CDR1 GTSNPN, CDR2 SVGIG (reference sequence). The CDR3 is 10 residues long. V lost 5 bases to trimming and J lost 11 bases, with 12 bases between them. The CDR3: CAWLTGRAFF. CDR3 coding DNA: TGTGCCTGGCTAACGGGTCGGGCTTTCTTT.

The chain is built from TRBV19 and TRBJ1-6; D possibly corresponds to TRBD1 (5 bases). The CDR3 runs to 14 residues. Trimming removed 7 bases at V and 5 bases at J, with 12 bases between. CDR1 and CDR2 from the germline V gene are LNHDA and SQIVND (reference sequence). The CDR3 sequence: CASTHGTNNSPLHF. CDR3 coding DNA: TGTGCCAGTACTCATGGGACTAATAATTCACCCCTCCACTTT.